Each of the 21 T cell receptor beta chains below was sequenced from the same sample in a study of cytomegalovirus exposure and HLA in healthy donors. Sequencing used immunoSEQ multiplex PCR; TCRdb keeps in-frame clones, though not all of them. The data contain more than 95,000 clones, approximately 89% of them seen just once; the ten biggest clones take up around 1.1%. Sequencing input: PBMCs. Source of these receptors: a woman younger than 30 in good health and CMV-seronegative.

The chain has TRBV19 and TRBJ2-3; D possibly corresponds to TRBD1 (6 bases). Germline V gene sequence: CDR1 LNHDA, CDR2 SQIVND (reference sequence). This CDR3 contains 13 residues. Between the trimmed V and J ends, which lost 2 bases and 6 bases, there was a span of 9 bases. This CDR3 reads CASSITGSDTQYF. CDR3 DNA: TGTGCCAGTAGTATAACAGGGAGCGATACGCAGTATTTT.

The gene calls are TRBV19 and TRBJ1-5; TRBD1 agrees at 9 bases. This CDR3 comprises 15 residues. Germline CDR1 reads LNHDA; CDR2 reads SQIVND (reference sequence). Trimming removed 3 bases from V and 3 bases from J; junction bases left unmatched: 3. The CDR3 spells CASSIRDRANQPQHF. The CDR3 DNA reads TGTGCCAGTAGTATTAGGGACAGGGCCAATCAGCCCCAGCATTTT.

Written as DNA, the CDR3 is TGTGCCAGCAGCCCACAGGATAATAGCAATCAGCCCCAGCATTTT. It yields the protein CASSPQDNSNQPQHF. The V and J genes are TRBV7-6 and TRBJ1-5, with D possibly matching TRBD1 (5 bases). CDR1 is SGHVS, CDR2 FNYEAQ, per germline. The CDR3 length is 15 residues. Between the trimmed V and J ends, which lost 5 bases and 0 bases, there was a span of 11 bases.

The V gene is TRBV6-5, the J gene TRBJ2-2; TRBD1 agrees at 8 bases. Germline V gene sequence: CDR1 MNHEY, CDR2 SVGAGI. V lost 6 bases, J lost 3 bases, and 6 bases stayed unmatched. The CDR3 is 15 amino acids. CDR3 residues: CASSPLTGDTGELFF. The CDR3 bases are TGTGCCAGCAGCCCCCTGACAGGGGACACCGGGGAGCTGTTTTTT.

This chain connects TRBV11-3 to TRBJ2-5; 9 nucleotides agree with TRBD1. Germline loops: CDR1 SGHNT, CDR2 YENEEA. V was pared by 8 bases and J by 3 bases, with 4 bases of the junction left unmatched. The CDR3 totals 13 residues. The CDR3 sequence: CASGRQGEETQYF. The CDR3 DNA reads as TGTGCCAGCGGCAGACAGGGGGAAGAGACCCAGTACTTC. The whole variable domain, filled in from reference TRBV11-3 and TRBJ2-5, reads EAGVVQSPRYKIIEKKQPVAFWCNPISGHNTLYWYLQNLGQGPELLIRYENEEAVDDSQLPKDRFSAERLKGVDSTLKIQPAELGDSAVYLCASGRQGEETQYFGPGTRLLVL.

V gene TRBV27 combines with J gene TRBJ1-1; D unclear. Germline CDR1 and CDR2: MNHEY and SMNVEV (reference sequence). This CDR3 is 15 amino acids long. V lost 5 bases to trimming and J lost 4 bases, with 17 bases between them. The CDR3 region is CASSNNYLSSTEAFF. The CDR3 DNA follows: TGTGCCAGCAGTAATAATTACCTATCTAGCACTGAAGCTTTCTTT.

V usage is TRBV7-6 and J usage is TRBJ1-5; D remains ambiguous. From germline, CDR1 is SGHVS and CDR2 FNYEAQ. V dropped 5 bases and J dropped 4 bases, with 9 bases sitting between them. There are 13 residues in the CDR3. This CDR3 is CASSPLQNQPQHF. DNA for the CDR3: TGTGCCAGCAGCCCATTACAGAATCAGCCCCAGCATTTT.

Only a few counts were recorded for this clone. The chain uses TRBV5-1 and TRBJ2-1, with 8 nucleotides matching TRBD1. Germline V lookup: CDR1 SGHRS, CDR2 YFSETQ. V dropped 1 base and J dropped 5; count of bases not matched to a gene: 11. This CDR3 has 17 amino acids. CDR3: CASSLRSRTGNNNEQFF. The CDR3 region has the DNA TGCGCCAGCAGCTTGAGGTCGCGGACAGGGAACAACAATGAGCAGTTCTTC.

The rearrangement joins TRBV7-9 to TRBJ1-3, with D perhaps matching TRBD1 (5 bases). V was clipped by 5 bases and J by 0 bases, with 11 bases between them. Per germline, CDR1 SEHNR and CDR2 FQNEAQ (reference sequence). The CDR3 has 15 amino acids. The CDR3 reads CASSRDRNSGNTIYF. CDR3 sequence (DNA): TGTGCCAGCAGCCGAGACAGAAACTCTGGAAACACCATATATTTT.

The V gene is TRBV19, the J gene TRBJ1-1, with 8 bases fitting TRBD1. This CDR3 has 13 residues. The V gene's germline CDR1 is LNHDA and CDR2 SQIVND (reference sequence). Trimming took 8 bases from V and 8 from J; bases not matched to a gene: 10. CDR3 sequence reads: CASSDRVAPEAFF. The CDR3 DNA is TGTGCCAGTTCGGACAGGGTGGCGCCAGAAGCTTTCTTT.

The rearrangement joins TRBV9 to TRBJ1-3; D not certain. The CDR3 contains 21 residues. V lost 3 bases to trimming and J lost 0 bases, with 28 bases between them. Per the germline V gene, CDR1 is SGDLS and CDR2 is YYNGEE. This chain's CDR3 is CASSDSDPSEETRYSGNTIYF. The CDR3 DNA sequence: TGTGCCAGCAGCGATTCGGATCCTTCCGAAGAGACACGGTACTCTGGAAACACCATATATTTT.

The chain uses TRBV15 and TRBJ2-5, with a tentative D call TRBD2 (6 bases). Trimming left V 0 bases short and J 5 bases short, with 16 bases between. The CDR3 totals 16 residues. CDR1 is LNHNV, CDR2 YYDKDF, per germline (reference sequence). CDR3 DNA sequence: TGTGCCACCAGCAGAGATTTCGGGGTGGAGGGTGAGACCCAGTACTTC. This gives the protein CATSRDFGVEGETQYF.

The J gene is TRBJ2-1, the V gene TRBV5-1, with D hard to call. Per germline, CDR1 SGHRS and CDR2 YFSETQ. The CDR3 contains 15 residues. With 0 bases removed from V and 1 base from J, the gap between germline ends came to 8 bases. DNA for the CDR3: TGCGCCAGCAGCTTGGCGGTCACGTCCTACAATGAGCAGTTCTTC. Translation gives CASSLAVTSYNEQFF.

This rearrangement joins TRBV28 to TRBJ1-1; D uncertain. The V gene lost 6 bases and the J gene lost 5 bases, with 19 bases spanning the gap. The germline CDR1 and CDR2 sequences are MDHEN and SYDVKM. The CDR3 is made up of 15 amino acids. This chain's CDR3 is CASSPTGSGRTEAFF. The CDR3 DNA reads TGTGCCAGCAGCCCTACGGGATCGGGGAGGACTGAAGCTTTCTTT.

This clone came up a few times. The rearrangement uses TRBV5-4 and TRBJ2-6; tentative D call: TRBD2 (6 bases). Germline CDR1 reads SGHNT; CDR2 reads YYREEE (reference sequence). The CDR3 sequence is 15 residues long. V was shortened by 0 bases and J by 6 bases, with 10 bases between the two germline ends. CDR3 DNA sequence: TGTGCCAGCAGCTTGGCGGGGGTTGAGGCCAACGTCCTGACTTTC. This gives the protein CASSLAGVEANVLTF.

The CDR3 DNA sequence: TGTGCCAGTACATCCGGGACAGCGAATTCACCCCTCCACTTT. It translates to CASTSGTANSPLHF. The gene calls are TRBV9 and TRBJ1-6, with TRBD1 matching over 7 bases. CDR3 size: 14 residues. CDR1 is SGDLS, CDR2 YYNGEE, per germline. The trim removed 8 bases at V and 7 bases at J, leaving 9 bases unmatched.

The V gene is TRBV5-1, the J gene TRBJ2-7; D may be TRBD2 (5 bases). Germline CDR1 SGHRS, CDR2 YFSETQ. The CDR3 extends over 15 amino acids. The V gene lost 1 base and the J gene lost 5 bases, with 16 bases spanning the gap. CDR3 sequence (DNA): TGCGCCAGCAGCTTGCTTCGGAAAAAGGAGGACGAGCAGTACTTC. Residues: CASSLLRKKEDEQYF.

The chain is built from TRBV27 and TRBJ1-2, with TRBD1 matching over 10 bases. J was trimmed by 4 bases and V by 5 bases; bases with no gene match: 7. Germline-derived CDR1 and CDR2 are MNHEY and SMNVEV (reference sequence). The CDR3 extends over 15 amino acids. The CDR3 DNA reads TGTGCCAGCAGTCTCGGGACAGGGGAGGGCTATGGCTACACCTTC. Its protein product is CASSLGTGEGYGYTF.

As for this clone: Other DNA sequences in the sample encode the same CDR3. The chain is built from TRBV30 and TRBJ1-3; D is undetermined. Germline V gives CDR1 GTSNPN, CDR2 SVGIG (reference sequence). The CDR3 covers 12 residues. The V and J ends lost 4 bases and 0 bases respectively, with 4 bases between them. CDR3 protein: CAWTGSGNTIYF. The CDR3 bases are TGTGCCTGGACGGGCTCTGGAAACACCATATATTTT.

The gene calls are TRBV6-5 and TRBJ1-3; 10 bases line up with TRBD1. The CDR3 extends over 16 amino acids. Germline V gene sequence: CDR1 MNHEY, CDR2 SVGAGI. Losses at the gene ends were 0 bases for V and 3 bases for J; bases not matched to a gene: 2. In nucleotides, the CDR3 is TGTGCCAGCAGTTACTCGGGGGACAGGGGTGGAAACACCATATATTTT. Encoded protein: CASSYSGDRGGNTIYF.

The count of this clone is one. The chain joins TRBV14 to TRBJ1-1; D perhaps matches TRBD1 (5 bases). V was clipped by 1 base and J by 10 bases, with 19 bases between them. This CDR3 has 15 residues. Germline values: CDR1 SGHDN, CDR2 FVKESK. CDR3 sequence reads: CASSQAGAGLSGAFF. The CDR3 bases are TGTGCCAGCAGCCAAGCTGGGGCAGGGCTAAGTGGAGCTTTCTTT. The variable domain in full, completed from reference TRBV14 and TRBJ1-1, reads EAGVTQFPSHSVIEKGQTVTLRCDPISGHDNLYWYRRVMGKEIKFLLHFVKESKQDESGMPNNRFLAERTGGTYSTLKVQPAELEDSGVYFCASSQAGAGLSGAFFGQGTRLTVV.